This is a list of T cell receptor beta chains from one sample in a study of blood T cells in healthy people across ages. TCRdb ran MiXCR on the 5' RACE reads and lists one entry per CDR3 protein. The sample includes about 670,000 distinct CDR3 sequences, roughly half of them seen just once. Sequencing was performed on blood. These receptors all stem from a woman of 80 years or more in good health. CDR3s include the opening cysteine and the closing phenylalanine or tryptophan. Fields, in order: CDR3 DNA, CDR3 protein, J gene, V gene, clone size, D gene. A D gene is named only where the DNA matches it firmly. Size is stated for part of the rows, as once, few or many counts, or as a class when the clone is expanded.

CDR3nt: TGCGCCAGCAGGACGACGACAGGCACCTACGAGCAGTACTTC; CDR3aa: CASRTTTGTYEQYF; j_gene: TRBJ2-7; v_gene: TRBV5-1; abundance: many; d_gene: .
CDR3nt: TGTGCCAGCAGAACCTATGGGGATGAGCAGTTCTTC; CDR3aa: CASRTYGDEQFF; j_gene: TRBJ2-1; v_gene: TRBV6-5; abundance: few; d_gene: .
CDR3nt: TGTGCCAGCAGTTTATCCGGGACTAGCGGACACAATGAGCAGTTCTTC; CDR3aa: CASSLSGTSGHNEQFF; j_gene: TRBJ2-1; v_gene: TRBV28; abundance: .; d_gene: TRBD2
CDR3nt: TGTGCCAGCAGTGTCGCGGGCGGTGATTCACCCCTCCACTTT; CDR3aa: CASSVAGGDSPLHF; j_gene: TRBJ1-6; v_gene: TRBV28; abundance: .; d_gene: .
CDR3nt: TGTGCCAGCAGCACGGACAAAACTAGCACAGATACGCAGTATTTT; CDR3aa: CASSTDKTSTDTQYF; j_gene: TRBJ2-3; v_gene: TRBV28; abundance: many; d_gene: .
CDR3nt: TGTGCCAGCATGGCCGAAATTGAAAAACTGTTTTTT; CDR3aa: CASMAEIEKLFF; j_gene: TRBJ1-4; v_gene: TRBV7-3; abundance: .; d_gene: .
CDR3nt: TGTGCCACCAGGGAGGGGGCCAGCTCCTACAATGAGCAGTTCTTC; CDR3aa: CATREGASSYNEQFF; j_gene: TRBJ2-1; v_gene: TRBV15; abundance: .; d_gene: .
CDR3nt: TGCAGTGCTTCCCCTCTCCGGGACAGGGGTACAGCTTTCTTT; CDR3aa: CSASPLRDRGTAFF; j_gene: TRBJ1-1; v_gene: TRBV20-1; abundance: .; d_gene: TRBD1
CDR3nt: TGTGCCAGCAGCGTAGGACGGACCACAGATACGCAGTATTTT; CDR3aa: CASSVGRTTDTQYF; j_gene: TRBJ2-3; v_gene: TRBV9; abundance: few; d_gene: .
CDR3nt: TGTGCCACCAGCAGAGATGGGGCGTCCTCCTACGAGCAGTACTTC; CDR3aa: CATSRDGASSYEQYF; j_gene: TRBJ2-7; v_gene: TRBV15; abundance: .; d_gene: .
CDR3nt: TGTGCCACCAGTGAGCCATGGACGGATAACAATGAGCAGTTCTTC; CDR3aa: CATSEPWTDNNEQFF; j_gene: TRBJ2-1; v_gene: TRBV24-1; abundance: .; d_gene: .
CDR3nt: TGTGCCAGCAGTCCCGTAGCGGGAGTAATTAATGAGCAGTTCTTC; CDR3aa: CASSPVAGVINEQFF; j_gene: TRBJ2-1; v_gene: TRBV12-3/TRBV12-4; abundance: .; d_gene: TRBD2
CDR3nt: TGTGCCAGCAGCCAAGTCAATGCGAACTATGGCTACACCTTC; CDR3aa: CASSQVNANYGYTF; j_gene: TRBJ1-2; v_gene: TRBV3-1; abundance: .; d_gene: .
CDR3nt: TGTGCCAGCAGCCGAACCGGGTCTGGGACCGGGGAGCTGTTTTTT; CDR3aa: CASSRTGSGTGELFF; j_gene: TRBJ2-2; v_gene: TRBV7-9; abundance: .; d_gene: .
CDR3nt: TGTGCCAGCAGCCAAGGACGTCTAACCTACACCTTC; CDR3aa: CASSQGRLTYTF; j_gene: TRBJ1-2; v_gene: TRBV12-3/TRBV12-4; abundance: many; d_gene: .
CDR3nt: TGTGCCAGCAGTTACCCCACGGACATCAGTAATGAAAAACTGTTTTTT; CDR3aa: CASSYPTDISNEKLFF; j_gene: TRBJ1-4; v_gene: TRBV6-6; abundance: .; d_gene: .
CDR3nt: TGTGCCAGCAGCCCGTCGGGGACTAGGGACATTCAGTACTTC; CDR3aa: CASSPSGTRDIQYF; j_gene: TRBJ2-4; v_gene: TRBV3-1; abundance: .; d_gene: TRBD2
CDR3nt: TGCAGTGCTAGAGGAGGGGCGGGACTTAGGCAAGAGACCCAGTACTTC; CDR3aa: CSARGGAGLRQETQYF; j_gene: TRBJ2-5; v_gene: TRBV20-1; abundance: .; d_gene: .
CDR3nt: TGTGCCAGCACGCCGACAGGGGACTCCTACGAGCAGTACTTC; CDR3aa: CASTPTGDSYEQYF; j_gene: TRBJ2-7; v_gene: TRBV27; abundance: many; d_gene: TRBD1
CDR3nt: TGTGCCAGCAGGGAAAGGGGGCGTCGGTCCGGGGAGCTGTTTTTT; CDR3aa: CASRERGRRSGELFF; j_gene: TRBJ2-2; v_gene: TRBV12-3/TRBV12-4; abundance: few; d_gene: TRBD1
CDR3nt: TGCGCCAGCAGCTTGGAGTCAGGAGGGGTATACGAGCAGTACTTC; CDR3aa: CASSLESGGVYEQYF; j_gene: TRBJ2-7; v_gene: TRBV5-1; abundance: many; d_gene: .
CDR3nt: TGCGCCAGCAGCCAGCTCTCGGGCACAGATACGCAGTATTTT; CDR3aa: CASSQLSGTDTQYF; j_gene: TRBJ2-3; v_gene: TRBV4-1; abundance: .; d_gene: .
CDR3nt: TGTGCCAGCACCTGGTCCGGCACCGGGGAGCTGTTTTTT; CDR3aa: CASTWSGTGELFF; j_gene: TRBJ2-2; v_gene: TRBV13; abundance: few; d_gene: .
CDR3nt: TGCGCCAGCAGCTTGGGCGCAGGGGGTGATGGCTACACCTTC; CDR3aa: CASSLGAGGDGYTF; j_gene: TRBJ1-2; v_gene: TRBV5-1; abundance: once; d_gene: TRBD1
CDR3nt: TGTGCCAGCAGCTTAGGGCCGAACAATAAGCAGTTCTTC; CDR3aa: CASSLGPNNKQFF; j_gene: TRBJ2-1; v_gene: TRBV7-8; abundance: .; d_gene: .